The rows below give T cell receptor beta chains drawn from one sample of a study of neurological immune-mediated disorders. In TCRdb, the 5' RACE reads were re-called with MiXCR into one record per CDR3 protein. The data contain approximately 60,000 distinct CDR3 sequences, roughly 4% of them seen just once; the ten biggest clones take up roughly 2.7%. Sequencing was done on a sample of PBMCs. The source is a man between 45 and 60 years old with multiple sclerosis. Both conserved end residues are part of each CDR3. A D gene is named only where the DNA matches it firmly. Not all rows give a size; the values are once, few, many and, for expanded clones, a class.

V gene: TRBV6-5; D gene: TRBD1; clone size: many; J gene: TRBJ1-6; CDR3 length: 16; CDR3 DNA: TGTGCCAGCAGTTACATCCCGACAGGGGCAAATTCACCCCTCCACTTT; CDR3 protein: CASSYIPTGANSPLHF
V gene: TRBV7-6; D gene: TRBD1; clone size: many; J gene: TRBJ2-1; CDR3 length: 16; CDR3 DNA: TGTGCCAGCAGCCTTAGAACAGGGGGCGCATACAATGAGCAGTTCTTC; CDR3 protein: CASSLRTGGAYNEQFF
V gene: TRBV14; D gene: TRBD1; clone size: many; J gene: TRBJ1-1; CDR3 length: 17; CDR3 DNA: TGTGCCAGCAGCCGCCCGGGACAGACCTATATGAACACTGAAGCTTTCTTT; CDR3 protein: CASSRPGQTYMNTEAFF
V gene: TRBV5-1; D gene: TRBD2; clone size: many; J gene: TRBJ2-1; CDR3 length: 17; CDR3 DNA: TGCGCCAGCAGCTCCGGACTAGCGGGGGGGTCGGCGGATGAGCAGTTCTTC; CDR3 protein: CASSSGLAGGSADEQFF
V gene: TRBV29-1; D gene: -; clone size: many; J gene: TRBJ2-5; CDR3 length: 13; CDR3 DNA: TGCAGCGTTGAGGACGGGCCCATGGAGACCCAGTACTTC; CDR3 protein: CSVEDGPMETQYF
V gene: TRBV25-1; D gene: TRBD1; clone size: few; J gene: TRBJ2-7; CDR3 length: 15; CDR3 DNA: TGTGCCAGCAGTGCCCGGGACAGGGGGCGCGGGGAGCAGTACTTC; CDR3 protein: CASSARDRGRGEQYF
V gene: TRBV7-9; D gene: TRBD1; clone size: many; J gene: TRBJ2-1; CDR3 length: 15; CDR3 DNA: TGTGCCAGCTTCGTGGGACAGGGATCTTACAATGAGCAGTTCTTC; CDR3 protein: CASFVGQGSYNEQFF
V gene: TRBV7-2; D gene: -; clone size: many; J gene: TRBJ1-5; CDR3 length: 14; CDR3 DNA: TGTGCCAGCAGCCTGGACTACCGAAATCAGCCCCAGCATTTT; CDR3 protein: CASSLDYRNQPQHF
V gene: TRBV12-3/TRBV12-4; D gene: -; clone size: -; J gene: TRBJ2-6; CDR3 length: 18; CDR3 DNA: TGTGCCAGCAGTTTTCTTTGGACGGGCAACTCTGGGGCCAACGTCCTGACTTTC; CDR3 protein: CASSFLWTGNSGANVLTF
V gene: TRBV5-1; D gene: TRBD1; clone size: many; J gene: TRBJ2-7; CDR3 length: 15; CDR3 DNA: TGCGCCAGCAGCTTGGTTGGGACAGGGGACTACGAGCAGTACTTC; CDR3 protein: CASSLVGTGDYEQYF
V gene: TRBV5-1; D gene: -; clone size: many; J gene: TRBJ1-4; CDR3 length: 15; CDR3 DNA: TGCGCCAGCAGCCCTGGGAGGGGTACTAATGAAAAACTGTTTTTT; CDR3 protein: CASSPGRGTNEKLFF
V gene: TRBV20-1; D gene: -; clone size: many; J gene: TRBJ1-3; CDR3 length: 16; CDR3 DNA: TGCAGTGCTAGAAAGACAGGCCATAGCTCTGGAAACACCATATATTTT; CDR3 protein: CSARKTGHSSGNTIYF
V gene: TRBV5-1; D gene: -; clone size: -; J gene: TRBJ1-1; CDR3 length: 15; CDR3 DNA: TGCGCCAGCAGCCCGAACCCAGGGGTGAACACTGAAGCTTTCTTT; CDR3 protein: CASSPNPGVNTEAFF
V gene: TRBV28; D gene: -; clone size: many; J gene: TRBJ1-5; CDR3 length: 14; CDR3 DNA: TGTGCCAGCAGTTTTATAGGGTTTGATCAGCCCCAGCATTTT; CDR3 protein: CASSFIGFDQPQHF
V gene: TRBV28; D gene: TRBD1; clone size: many; J gene: TRBJ2-1; CDR3 length: 14; CDR3 DNA: TGTGCCAGCAGTTTTTTGGACAGGGGCAATGAGCAGTTCTTC; CDR3 protein: CASSFLDRGNEQFF
V gene: TRBV5-1; D gene: -; clone size: many; J gene: TRBJ2-2; CDR3 length: 17; CDR3 DNA: TGCGCCAGCAGCTTGGCCCCCCCCGACAGGCGCGCCGGGGAGCTGTTTTTT; CDR3 protein: CASSLAPPDRRAGELFF
V gene: TRBV15; D gene: -; clone size: many; J gene: TRBJ2-1; CDR3 length: 15; CDR3 DNA: TGTGCCACCATGATCCATACGGGGAATCGCAATGAGCAGTTCTTC; CDR3 protein: CATMIHTGNRNEQFF
V gene: TRBV5-1; D gene: -; clone size: many; J gene: TRBJ2-7; CDR3 length: 15; CDR3 DNA: TGCGCCAGCAGCTTGGCCGGGACACTACTAAATCGGCAGTACTTC; CDR3 protein: CASSLAGTLLNRQYF
V gene: TRBV5-1; D gene: TRBD1; clone size: many; J gene: TRBJ2-5; CDR3 length: 15; CDR3 DNA: TGCGCCAGCAGCCCGGGCACAGGGGGCCAAGAGACCCAGTACTTC; CDR3 protein: CASSPGTGGQETQYF
V gene: TRBV7-2; D gene: TRBD2; clone size: many; J gene: TRBJ2-3; CDR3 length: 15; CDR3 DNA: TGTGCCAGCAGCTTACAGCGGGGAGGGGCAGATACGCAGTATTTT; CDR3 protein: CASSLQRGGADTQYF
V gene: TRBV6-2/TRBV6-3; D gene: -; clone size: -; J gene: TRBJ1-5; CDR3 length: 11; CDR3 DNA: TGTGCCAGCAGTGACCGGGACATTCCGCATTTT; CDR3 protein: CASSDRDIPHF
V gene: TRBV20-1; D gene: -; clone size: many; J gene: TRBJ2-5; CDR3 length: 13; CDR3 DNA: TGCAGTGCCTTGGGGGACTTCCAAGAGACCCAGTACTTC; CDR3 protein: CSALGDFQETQYF
V gene: TRBV3-1; D gene: -; clone size: few; J gene: TRBJ2-5; CDR3 length: 14; CDR3 DNA: TGTGCCAGCAGCCAGGACTTCAATAGGGAGACCCAGTACTTC; CDR3 protein: CASSQDFNRETQYF
V gene: TRBV2; D gene: -; clone size: many; J gene: TRBJ1-5; CDR3 length: 14; CDR3 DNA: TGTGCCAGCAGTACAGAGTATAGCAATCAGCCCCAGCATTTT; CDR3 protein: CASSTEYSNQPQHF
V gene: TRBV24-1; D gene: -; clone size: many; J gene: TRBJ2-5; CDR3 length: 15; CDR3 DNA: TGTGCCACCAGTGATTCATTCGGACAGCAAGAGACCCAGTACTTC; CDR3 protein: CATSDSFGQQETQYF
V gene: TRBV7-9; D gene: -; clone size: many; J gene: TRBJ2-2; CDR3 length: 15; CDR3 DNA: TGTGCCAGCAGCTTGCTGCGGGAGAACACCGGGGAGCTGTTTTTT; CDR3 protein: CASSLLRENTGELFF
V gene: TRBV12-3/TRBV12-4; D gene: -; clone size: many; J gene: TRBJ2-1; CDR3 length: 13; CDR3 DNA: TGTGCCAGCAGTCCTCCGGGATACAATGAGCAGTTCTTC; CDR3 protein: CASSPPGYNEQFF
V gene: TRBV7-9; D gene: -; clone size: many; J gene: TRBJ1-2; CDR3 length: 14; CDR3 DNA: TGTGCCAGCAGCTTAGCGGGGCTTAACTATGGCTACACCTTC; CDR3 protein: CASSLAGLNYGYTF
V gene: TRBV5-1; D gene: -; clone size: many; J gene: TRBJ1-1; CDR3 length: 12; CDR3 DNA: TGCGCCAGCAGCTTGGAAGGGGTTGAAGCTTTCTTT; CDR3 protein: CASSLEGVEAFF
V gene: TRBV12-3/TRBV12-4; D gene: TRBD2; clone size: many; J gene: TRBJ2-5; CDR3 length: 15; CDR3 DNA: TGTGCCAGCGCCCCAACTCTAGCGGGGAGTGAGACCCAGTACTTC; CDR3 protein: CASAPTLAGSETQYF
V gene: TRBV10-1; D gene: -; clone size: -; J gene: TRBJ2-3; CDR3 length: 15; CDR3 DNA: TGCGCCAGCAGTGAGTCGGGCAGGGAAACAGATACGCAGTATTTT; CDR3 protein: CASSESGRETDTQYF
V gene: TRBV20-1; D gene: -; clone size: -; J gene: TRBJ2-1; CDR3 length: 12; CDR3 DNA: TGCAGTGCTAGTGGGAACACCAATGAGCAGTTCTTC; CDR3 protein: CSASGNTNEQFF
V gene: TRBV20-1; D gene: TRBD1; clone size: many; J gene: TRBJ2-1; CDR3 length: 14; CDR3 DNA: TGCAGTGCACGGAGCGGCAGGGGGCGTAGTGAGCAGTTCTTC; CDR3 protein: CSARSGRGRSEQFF
V gene: TRBV7-2; D gene: -; clone size: few; J gene: TRBJ1-4; CDR3 length: 13; CDR3 DNA: TGTGCCAGCAGCTCATCGGGGAGGGAAAAACTGTTTTTT; CDR3 protein: CASSSSGREKLFF
V gene: TRBV12-3/TRBV12-4; D gene: -; clone size: many; J gene: TRBJ2-1; CDR3 length: 14; CDR3 DNA: TGTGCCAGCCAGGGGAAACCCACTAACAATGAGCAGTTCTTC; CDR3 protein: CASQGKPTNNEQFF
V gene: TRBV20-1; D gene: -; clone size: many; J gene: TRBJ1-2; CDR3 length: 12; CDR3 DNA: TGCAGTGCTAGGGGCAGGGAAAGTCGCTACACCTTC; CDR3 protein: CSARGRESRYTF
V gene: TRBV7-9; D gene: -; clone size: many; J gene: TRBJ2-7; CDR3 length: 12; CDR3 DNA: TGTGCCAGCAGCCTACAGAACTACGAGCAGTACTTC; CDR3 protein: CASSLQNYEQYF
V gene: TRBV5-1; D gene: -; clone size: many; J gene: TRBJ2-5; CDR3 length: 15; CDR3 DNA: TGCGCCAGCAGTGTTGGCCCCAGTATACAAGAGACCCAGTACTTC; CDR3 protein: CASSVGPSIQETQYF
V gene: TRBV4-3; D gene: TRBD2; clone size: few; J gene: TRBJ2-1; CDR3 length: 18; CDR3 DNA: TGCGCCAGCAGCCAGGGGACTAGCGGGGGCAGCTCCTACAATGAGCAGTTCTTC; CDR3 protein: CASSQGTSGGSSYNEQFF
V gene: TRBV18; D gene: -; clone size: -; J gene: TRBJ1-5; CDR3 length: 16; CDR3 DNA: TGTGCCAGCTCACCACGGCAGGGCGGTAGCAATCAGCCCCAGCATTTT; CDR3 protein: CASSPRQGGSNQPQHF
V gene: TRBV7-2; D gene: TRBD2; clone size: many; J gene: TRBJ2-7; CDR3 length: 15; CDR3 DNA: TGTGCCAGCAGTAATAGCGGGGGGAAACTGTACGAGCAGTACTTC; CDR3 protein: CASSNSGGKLYEQYF
V gene: TRBV5-1; D gene: -; clone size: many; J gene: TRBJ1-3; CDR3 length: 15; CDR3 DNA: TGCGCCAGCAGCTTGGCCGCGAACTCTGGAAACACCATATATTTT; CDR3 protein: CASSLAANSGNTIYF
V gene: TRBV7-2; D gene: -; clone size: many; J gene: TRBJ2-3; CDR3 length: 15; CDR3 DNA: TGTGCCAGCAGCCGGCGACAGACATCACCAGATACGCAGTATTTT; CDR3 protein: CASSRRQTSPDTQYF
V gene: TRBV7-6; D gene: TRBD2; clone size: many; J gene: TRBJ2-5; CDR3 length: 16; CDR3 DNA: TGTGCCAGCAGCTTACCTAATCTAGCGGGTCTGGAGACCCAGTACTTC; CDR3 protein: CASSLPNLAGLETQYF
V gene: TRBV5-6; D gene: -; clone size: many; J gene: TRBJ1-5; CDR3 length: 13; CDR3 DNA: TGTGCCAGCAGCCCCGGCCGAGATCAGCCCCAGCATTTT; CDR3 protein: CASSPGRDQPQHF
V gene: TRBV7-8; D gene: TRBD1; clone size: -; J gene: TRBJ2-4; CDR3 length: 17; CDR3 DNA: TGTGCCAGCAGCTTAGCCCGGACAGGGCGCGCCAAAAACATTCAGTACTTC; CDR3 protein: CASSLARTGRAKNIQYF
V gene: TRBV28; D gene: -; clone size: many; J gene: TRBJ2-4; CDR3 length: 16; CDR3 DNA: TGTGCCAGCAGCCAGACCCTACAGGGTGTCGGGAACATTCAGTACTTC; CDR3 protein: CASSQTLQGVGNIQYF
V gene: TRBV5-1; D gene: TRBD1; clone size: many; J gene: TRBJ1-1; CDR3 length: 14; CDR3 DNA: TGCGCCAGCAGCCCCGGGACAGGGAACACTGAAGCTTTCTTT; CDR3 protein: CASSPGTGNTEAFF
V gene: TRBV3-1; D gene: -; clone size: many; J gene: TRBJ2-2; CDR3 length: 14; CDR3 DNA: TGTGCCAGCAGCCAACTAGTAAACACCGGGGAGCTGTTTTTT; CDR3 protein: CASSQLVNTGELFF
V gene: TRBV6-5; D gene: -; clone size: many; J gene: TRBJ2-5; CDR3 length: 13; CDR3 DNA: TGTGCCAGCAGTTACCCTAGTGGACAGACCCAGTACTTC; CDR3 protein: CASSYPSGQTQYF
V gene: TRBV6-5; D gene: -; clone size: many; J gene: TRBJ2-1; CDR3 length: 15; CDR3 DNA: TGTGCCAGCAGTTACTCCCTAGAGGGGGGAAATGAGCAGTTCTTC; CDR3 protein: CASSYSLEGGNEQFF